This TCR beta chain stems from a study of blood T cell repertoires in COVID-19. Turning to the study itself: Acute and convalescent COVID-19 specimens originated in the United States, Italy and Spain. Nucleic acid was either cDNA or gDNA, and it came from T cells, B-cell-depleted T cells, or PBMCs.

V lost 8 bases to trimming and J lost 0 bases, with 11 bases between them. The CDR3 contains 15 residues. Germline values: CDR1 LGHDT, CDR2 YNNKEL (reference sequence). As originally analysed: How many nucleated cells were present was estimated from reference gene primer amplification. Assay used: immunoSEQ multiplex PCR; TCRdb lists only in-frame clones, some missing. V, J and clone size derive from that table, while D and trimming were established from the DNA sequence. This sample has a few hundred thousand clones, with approximately 83% found just once. This clone was observed a handful of times. The V gene is TRBV3-1 (or the pseudogene TRBV3-2), the J gene TRBJ1-6, with D perhaps matching TRBD1 (5 bases). The sequence was obtained from a woman aged 70-85 years with acute or convalescent COVID-19. Sequenced: peripheral blood. The CDR3: CASATGGSYNSPLHF. For the CDR3, the DNA is TGTGCCAGCGCTACGGGGGGCTCCTATAATTCACCCCTCCACTTT.